This passage covers 9 T cell receptor beta chains from one sample sequenced in a study of identical twins. MiXCR, applied by TCRdb to the 5' RACE reads, yields one record per CDR3 protein. This table holds under 450,000 distinct CDR3 sequences, about 18% found once. The specimen sequenced was naive T cells sorted from blood. The origin of the receptors is a man aged 50-60 years in good health.

This clonotype was found a few times. The rearrangement joins TRBV20-1 to TRBJ2-7; D is ambiguous. The V end was cut by 0 bases, the J end by 0 bases, with 12 bases between. The germline V gene has CDR1 DFQATT and CDR2 SNEGSKA (reference sequence). The CDR3 length is 15 residues. CDR3 in DNA: TGCAGTGCTAGAGATACAGTGGCGCCCTCCTACGAGCAGTACTTC. Amino acid sequence: CSARDTVAPSYEQYF.

This clonotype came up many times. The chain combines TRBV5-5 with TRBJ1-2; D may be TRBD1 (5 bases). V was shortened by 0 bases and J by 3 bases, with 15 bases between the two germline ends. Germline V gene sequence: CDR1 SGHKS, CDR2 YYEKEE (reference sequence). This CDR3 comprises 16 residues. The CDR3 coding sequence is TGTGCCAGCAGCTTGGGGGATGGGGGTGCGGACTATGGCTACACCTTC. Protein sequence: CASSLGDGGADYGYTF.

The rearrangement uses TRBV7-2 and TRBJ2-1; the match to TRBD1 covers 9 bases. The germline V gene has CDR1 SGHTA and CDR2 FQGNSA. CDR3 length: 15 amino acids. V was clipped by 4 bases and J by 4 bases; unmatched bases: 5. The CDR3 sequence: CASSSTGTGYNEQFF. In nucleotides, the CDR3 is TGTGCCAGCAGCTCGACCGGGACAGGGTACAATGAGCAGTTCTTC.

This clonotype was picked up many times. The rearrangement joins TRBV6-1 to TRBJ2-7; D assignment may be TRBD1 or TRBD2 (5 bases each). This CDR3 is built from 16 residues. Germline CDR1 and CDR2: MNHNS and SASEGT. V shed 5 bases and J shed 2 bases, with 19 bases lying between them. The CDR3 coding sequence is TGTGCCAGCAGTCAAAGCCAGGGATTGGGGGCCTACGAGCAGTACTTC. Amino acids: CASSQSQGLGAYEQYF.

The rearrangement joins TRBV29-1 to TRBJ2-2; D is possibly TRBD1 or TRBD2 (5 bases each). V lost 3 bases and J lost 4, with 6 bases in between. Germline CDR1 and CDR2: SQVTM and ANQGSEA. This CDR3 region has 12 residues. CDR3 coding DNA: TGCAGCGTTGAGAGGGGCACCGGGGAGCTGTTTTTT. Translated, it gives CSVERGTGELFF.

The J gene is TRBJ2-1, the V gene TRBV7-9; D call uncertain. This CDR3 has 13 residues. V lost 5 bases and J lost 0, with 5 bases in between. From germline, CDR1 is SEHNR and CDR2 FQNEAQ (reference sequence). The CDR3 nucleotides are TGTGCCAGCAGCGCTCTCTCCTACAATGAGCAGTTCTTC. It codes for CASSALSYNEQFF.

This clonotype was seen more than once but under ten times. This CDR3 reads CSARLGRASSYNSPLHF. CDR3 in DNA: TGCAGTGCCCGCTTGGGACGGGCTAGCTCCTATAATTCACCCCTCCACTTT. V and J are TRBV20-1 and TRBJ1-6, with D possibly TRBD1 on 5 matching bases. V lost 6 bases, J lost 0 bases, and 18 bases lay in between. This CDR3 contains 17 residues. Germline-derived CDR1 and CDR2 are DFQATT and SNEGSKA (reference sequence).

The gene calls are TRBV5-1 and TRBJ2-7; D is unresolved. The germline V and J ends were trimmed by 4 bases and 5 bases, with 10 bases remaining between them. Germline CDR1 reads SGHRS; CDR2 reads YFSETQ. The CDR3 spans 12 residues. CDR3 DNA sequence: TGCGCCAGCAGCCGAGACCGGGACGAGCAGTACTTC. Translating it yields CASSRDRDEQYF.

This clonotype was detected only a few times. This rearrangement joins TRBV14 to TRBJ2-3; a weak D match, TRBD1 (5 bases). V lost 0 bases and J 5 bases, leaving 12 bases between the germline ends. This CDR3 has 15 amino acids. Germline lookup yields CDR1 SGHDN and CDR2 FVKESK. The CDR3 spells CASSQESTVIDTQYF. CDR3 DNA sequence: TGTGCCAGCAGCCAAGAATCGACAGTCATAGATACGCAGTATTTT. Variable domain in full (rest from reference TRBV14 and TRBJ2-3): EAGVTQFPSHSVIEKGQTVTLRCDPISGHDNLYWYRRVMGKEIKFLLHFVKESKQDESGMPNNRFLAERTGGTYSTLKVQPAELEDSGVYFCASSQESTVIDTQYFGPGTRLTVL.